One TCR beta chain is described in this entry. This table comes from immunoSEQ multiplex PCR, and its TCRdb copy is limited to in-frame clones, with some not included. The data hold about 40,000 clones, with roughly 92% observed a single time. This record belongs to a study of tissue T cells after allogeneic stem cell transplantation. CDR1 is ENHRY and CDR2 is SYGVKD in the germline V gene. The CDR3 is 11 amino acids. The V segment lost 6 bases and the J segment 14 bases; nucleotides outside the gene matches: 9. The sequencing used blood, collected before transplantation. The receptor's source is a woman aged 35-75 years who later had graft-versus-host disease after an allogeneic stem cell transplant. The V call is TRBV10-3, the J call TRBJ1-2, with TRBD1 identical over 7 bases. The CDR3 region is CAISSGQVGTF. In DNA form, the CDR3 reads TGTGCCATCAGCTCCGGACAGGTTGGGACCTTC.